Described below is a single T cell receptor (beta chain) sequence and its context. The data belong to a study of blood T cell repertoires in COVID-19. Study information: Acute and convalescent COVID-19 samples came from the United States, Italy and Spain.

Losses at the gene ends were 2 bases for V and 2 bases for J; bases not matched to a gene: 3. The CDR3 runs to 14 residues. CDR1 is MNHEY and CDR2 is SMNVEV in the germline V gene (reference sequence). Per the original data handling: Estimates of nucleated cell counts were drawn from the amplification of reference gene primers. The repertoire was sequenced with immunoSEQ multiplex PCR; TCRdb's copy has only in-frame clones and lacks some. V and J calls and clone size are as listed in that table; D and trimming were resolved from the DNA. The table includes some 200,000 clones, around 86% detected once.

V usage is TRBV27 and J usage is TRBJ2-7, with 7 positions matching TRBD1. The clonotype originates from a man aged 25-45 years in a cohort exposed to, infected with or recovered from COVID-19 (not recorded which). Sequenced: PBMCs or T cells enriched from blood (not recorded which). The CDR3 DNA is TGTGCCAGCAGTTTAGGGGACAGCGCCTACGAGCAGTACTTC. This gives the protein CASSLGDSAYEQYF.